The rows below give T cell receptor beta chains drawn from one sample of a study of blood T cell repertoires in COVID-19. Repertoires were generated with immunoSEQ multiplex PCR, while TCRdb's copy carries only in-frame clones and drops some. Here the sample spans roughly 500,000 clones, roughly 85% being singletons. Sequenced input: peripheral blood. These receptor sequences come from a human donor in a cohort sampled during active COVID-19. Both conserved end residues are part of each CDR3. D genes are given only for firm matches. Clone size is given for some rows only: seen once, a few or many times, or a class if the clone is expanded.

cdr3_aa: CASSLGRQGNAEAFF
cdr3_nt: TGTGCCAGCAGCCTGGGGAGACAGGGGAACGCTGAAGCTTTCTTT
j_call: TRBJ1-1
cdr3_length: 15
clone_size: -
v_call: TRBV5-6
d_call: TRBD1

cdr3_aa: CASSLGEGYNEQFF
cdr3_nt: TGTGCCAGTAGTTTGGGGGAGGGATACAATGAGCAGTTCTTC
j_call: TRBJ2-1
cdr3_length: 14
clone_size: many
v_call: TRBV19
d_call: TRBD2

cdr3_aa: CASSQERRQPQHF
cdr3_nt: TGCGCCAGCAGCCAAGAGCGGCGGCAGCCCCAGCATTTT
j_call: TRBJ1-5
cdr3_length: 13
clone_size: -
v_call: TRBV4-1
d_call: -

cdr3_aa: CAWSYAGNTEAFF
cdr3_nt: TGTGCCTGGAGTTATGCGGGGAACACTGAAGCTTTCTTT
j_call: TRBJ1-1
cdr3_length: 13
clone_size: -
v_call: TRBV30
d_call: -

cdr3_aa: CASSPRGLSSPLHF
cdr3_nt: TGTGCCAGCAGTCCCAGGGGCCTAAGTTCACCCCTCCACTTT
j_call: TRBJ1-6
cdr3_length: 14
clone_size: -
v_call: TRBV28
d_call: -

cdr3_aa: CASSQALAGQEQFF
cdr3_nt: TGTGCCAGCAGCCAAGCTCTAGCGGGACAGGAGCAGTTCTTC
j_call: TRBJ2-1
cdr3_length: 14
clone_size: -
v_call: TRBV3-1/TRBV3-2
d_call: TRBD2

cdr3_aa: CASSLGTVWFYGYTF
cdr3_nt: TGTGCCAGTAGTCTCGGGACAGTATGGTTCTATGGCTACACCTTC
j_call: TRBJ1-2
cdr3_length: 15
clone_size: -
v_call: TRBV19
d_call: TRBD1

cdr3_aa: CSASRGGPRSYEQYF
cdr3_nt: TGCAGTGCTAGTAGAGGAGGGCCACGGTCCTACGAGCAGTACTTC
j_call: TRBJ2-7
cdr3_length: 15
clone_size: -
v_call: TRBV20-1
d_call: -

cdr3_aa: CASSFGQKEYF
cdr3_nt: TGTGCCAGCAGCTTTGGACAGAAAGAGTACTTC
j_call: TRBJ2-4
cdr3_length: 11
clone_size: -
v_call: TRBV7-8
d_call: -

cdr3_aa: CASSYLKGGDTQYF
cdr3_nt: TGTGCCAGCAGTTACCTGAAGGGGGGGGATACGCAGTATTTT
j_call: TRBJ2-3
cdr3_length: 14
clone_size: -
v_call: TRBV6-5
d_call: -

cdr3_aa: CASSDRGSGNTIYF
cdr3_nt: TGTGCCAGCAGCGACAGAGGCTCTGGAAACACCATATATTTT
j_call: TRBJ1-3
cdr3_length: 14
clone_size: -
v_call: TRBV3-1/TRBV3-2
d_call: -

cdr3_aa: CASSQVASASSYNEQFF
cdr3_nt: TGCGCCAGCAGCCAAGTGGCTAGCGCTAGCTCCTACAATGAGCAGTTCTTC
j_call: TRBJ2-1
cdr3_length: 17
clone_size: -
v_call: TRBV4-1
d_call: -

cdr3_aa: CATSARRLSGTFRGEQFF
cdr3_nt: TGTGCCACCAGCGCCCGTCGCCTTAGCGGGACTTTTAGGGGTGAGCAGTTCTTC
j_call: TRBJ2-1
cdr3_length: 18
clone_size: -
v_call: TRBV15
d_call: TRBD2

cdr3_aa: CASSLRGGENSPLHF
cdr3_nt: TGTGCCAGCAGCTTACGGGGAGGAGAAAATTCACCCCTCCACTTT
j_call: TRBJ1-6
cdr3_length: 15
clone_size: -
v_call: TRBV7-2
d_call: -

cdr3_aa: CASGDRGRDEAFF
cdr3_nt: TGTGCCTCCGGGGACAGGGGGAGGGATGAAGCTTTCTTT
j_call: TRBJ1-1
cdr3_length: 13
clone_size: -
v_call: TRBV6-6
d_call: TRBD1

cdr3_aa: CASSDTWGQGGGYTF
cdr3_nt: TGTGCCAGCAGTGATACTTGGGGACAGGGTGGTGGCTACACCTTC
j_call: TRBJ1-2
cdr3_length: 15
clone_size: -
v_call: TRBV25-1
d_call: TRBD1

cdr3_aa: CASSPKRFQETQYF
cdr3_nt: TGTGCCAGCAGCCCCAAGCGATTCCAAGAGACCCAGTACTTC
j_call: TRBJ2-5
cdr3_length: 14
clone_size: -
v_call: TRBV9
d_call: -

cdr3_aa: CATSHGATYYEQYF
cdr3_nt: TGTGCCACCTCTCATGGGGCGACGTACTACGAGCAGTACTTC
j_call: TRBJ2-7
cdr3_length: 14
clone_size: few
v_call: TRBV24-1
d_call: -

cdr3_aa: CASSQGTSGSFYNEQFF
cdr3_nt: TGTGCCAGCAGCCAAGGGACTAGCGGGAGCTTCTACAATGAGCAGTTCTTC
j_call: TRBJ2-1
cdr3_length: 17
clone_size: few
v_call: TRBV3-1/TRBV3-2
d_call: TRBD2

cdr3_aa: CASSVGAGGYTF
cdr3_nt: TGTGCCAGCAGCGTAGGGGCGGGAGGCTACACCTTC
j_call: TRBJ1-2
cdr3_length: 12
clone_size: -
v_call: TRBV9
d_call: -

cdr3_aa: CASSFGRANEKLFF
cdr3_nt: TGTGCCAGCAGCTTTGGGAGGGCAAATGAAAAACTGTTTTTT
j_call: TRBJ1-4
cdr3_length: 14
clone_size: -
v_call: TRBV7-2
d_call: -

cdr3_aa: CASSADSHGYTF
cdr3_nt: TGTGCCAGCAGCGCCGACAGTCATGGCTACACCTTC
j_call: TRBJ1-2
cdr3_length: 12
clone_size: -
v_call: TRBV7-3
d_call: -

cdr3_aa: CACLKRGGRDTEAFF
cdr3_nt: TGTGCCTGCCTAAAACGGGGGGGGCGCGACACTGAAGCTTTCTTT
j_call: TRBJ1-1
cdr3_length: 15
clone_size: -
v_call: TRBV30
d_call: -

cdr3_aa: CASSRTGRRGEETQYF
cdr3_nt: TGTGCCAGCAGCCGCACGGGTAGGCGGGGGGAGGAGACCCAGTACTTC
j_call: TRBJ2-5
cdr3_length: 16
clone_size: once
v_call: TRBV5-4
d_call: TRBD2

cdr3_aa: CASSVDIGEGRNIQYF
cdr3_nt: TGTGCCAGCAGCGTAGATATAGGGGAAGGTAGAAACATTCAGTACTTC
j_call: TRBJ2-4
cdr3_length: 16
clone_size: -
v_call: TRBV9
d_call: -

cdr3_aa: CASSTLREPMGGGTDTQYF
cdr3_nt: TGTGCCAGCAGCACCTTACGAGAGCCTATGGGCGGGGGAACAGATACGCAGTATTTT
j_call: TRBJ2-3
cdr3_length: 19
clone_size: -
v_call: TRBV11-3
d_call: TRBD2

cdr3_aa: CASSSAGTSGIFPYNEQFF
cdr3_nt: TGTGCCAGCAGCTCGGCGGGGACTAGCGGGATTTTTCCCTACAATGAGCAGTTCTTC
j_call: TRBJ2-1
cdr3_length: 19
clone_size: -
v_call: TRBV7-9
d_call: TRBD2

cdr3_aa: CASTRGGPYNEQFF
cdr3_nt: TGTGCCAGCACCCGGGGGGGTCCCTACAATGAGCAGTTCTTC
j_call: TRBJ2-1
cdr3_length: 14
clone_size: -
v_call: TRBV13
d_call: TRBD2

cdr3_aa: CASSSQIPQEPQHF
cdr3_nt: TGTGCCAGCAGCTCACAGATTCCCCAGGAGCCCCAGCATTTT
j_call: TRBJ1-5
cdr3_length: 14
clone_size: -
v_call: TRBV7-2
d_call: -

cdr3_aa: CASSQERIAGSSTDTQYF
cdr3_nt: TGTGCCAGCAGCCAAGAACGAATAGCTGGATCTAGCACAGATACGCAGTATTTT
j_call: TRBJ2-3
cdr3_length: 18
clone_size: -
v_call: TRBV14
d_call: -

cdr3_aa: CASSYGGNTDTQYF
cdr3_nt: TGTGCCAGCAGTTACGGAGGGAATACAGATACGCAGTATTTT
j_call: TRBJ2-3
cdr3_length: 14
clone_size: -
v_call: TRBV6-6
d_call: -